This TCR beta chain was recorded in a study of blood T cell repertoires in COVID-19. For the study at large: Researchers got acute and convalescent COVID-19 samples from the United States, Italy and Spain. Nucleic acid was either cDNA or gDNA, and it came from T cells, B-cell-depleted T cells, or PBMCs.

In the original processing: Estimated nucleated cell counts came from reference gene primer amplification. Using immunoSEQ multiplex PCR, the repertoire was profiled, and TCRdb retains in-frame clones only, with some absent. Clone size and the V and J calls come from that table; the DNA yielded D and trimming. The data show 160,000 or so clones, about 86% seen once. The CDR3 is 13 residues long. Germline CDR1 and CDR2: MGHRA and YSYEKL. V dropped 0 bases and J dropped 6 bases, with 6 bases sitting between them. Patients from Seattle were sampled longitudinally, starting during active infection. In this sample, this clone turned up a few times.

This chain connects TRBV4-1 to TRBJ1-5; D is ambiguous. The sequencing input was peripheral blood. The clonotype comes from a woman aged 70-85 years with COVID-19, enrolled during active disease. The CDR3 region is CASSQDQAQPQHF. CDR3 sequence (DNA): TGCGCCAGCAGCCAAGATCAGGCTCAGCCCCAGCATTTT.